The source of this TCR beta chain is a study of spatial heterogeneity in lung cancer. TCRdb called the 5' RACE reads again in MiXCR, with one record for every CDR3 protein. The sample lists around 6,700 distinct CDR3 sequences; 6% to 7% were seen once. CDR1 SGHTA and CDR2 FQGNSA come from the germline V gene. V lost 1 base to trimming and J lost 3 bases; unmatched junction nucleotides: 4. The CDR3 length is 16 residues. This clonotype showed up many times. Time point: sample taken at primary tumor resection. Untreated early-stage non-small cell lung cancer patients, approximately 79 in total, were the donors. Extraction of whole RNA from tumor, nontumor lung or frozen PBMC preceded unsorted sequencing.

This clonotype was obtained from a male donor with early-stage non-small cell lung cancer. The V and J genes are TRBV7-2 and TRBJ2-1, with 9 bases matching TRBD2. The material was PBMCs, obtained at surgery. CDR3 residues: CASSLGSGGLYNEQFF. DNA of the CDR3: TGTGCCAGCAGCTTAGGTAGCGGGGGCCTCTACAATGAGCAGTTCTTC.